This TCR beta chain was identified in a study of blood T cell repertoires in COVID-19. Overall study: PBMCs, B-cell-depleted T cells, or T cells provided the cDNA or gDNA that made up the material.

With 1 base clipped from V and 2 bases from J, the junction kept 2 bases outside the gene matches. CDR3 length equals 15 residues. The germline CDR1 and CDR2 sequences are SGHTA and FQGTGA. Authors' analysis steps: Estimated nucleated cell counts came from reference gene primer amplification. Using immunoSEQ multiplex PCR, the repertoire was profiled, and TCRdb retains in-frame clones only, with some absent. The DNA gave D and trimming, while V, J and clone size come from that table. Of 200,000 to 300,000 clones in the sample, over 80% were seen once. This sequence was found in a woman aged 40 to 50 with acute or convalescent COVID-19. The gene calls are TRBV7-3 and TRBJ2-5, with 9 bases that match TRBD2. The sample consisted of peripheral blood. The CDR3 reads CASSLKAGGQETQYF. As DNA, the CDR3 is TGTGCCAGCAGCTTAAAGGCGGGGGGGCAAGAGACCCAGTACTTC.